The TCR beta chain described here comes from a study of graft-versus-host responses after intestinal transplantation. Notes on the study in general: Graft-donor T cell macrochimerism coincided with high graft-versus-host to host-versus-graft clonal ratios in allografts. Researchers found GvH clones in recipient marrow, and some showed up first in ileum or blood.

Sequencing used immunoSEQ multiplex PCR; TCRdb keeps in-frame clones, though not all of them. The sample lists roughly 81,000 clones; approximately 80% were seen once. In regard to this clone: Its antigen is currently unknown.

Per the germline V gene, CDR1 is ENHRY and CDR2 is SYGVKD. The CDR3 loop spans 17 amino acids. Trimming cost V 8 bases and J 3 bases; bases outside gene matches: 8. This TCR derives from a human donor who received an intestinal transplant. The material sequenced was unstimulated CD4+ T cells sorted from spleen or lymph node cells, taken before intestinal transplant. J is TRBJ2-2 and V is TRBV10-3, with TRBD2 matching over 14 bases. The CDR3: CAIGLTSGGAYTGELFF. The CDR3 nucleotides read TGTGCCATCGGGCTGACTAGCGGGGGGGCGTACACCGGGGAGCTGTTTTTT.